This TCR beta chain was retrieved from a study of blood T cell repertoires in COVID-19. In the study overall: COVID-19 samples, acute and convalescent, were from the United States, Italy and Spain. PBMCs, B-cell-depleted T cells, or T cells provided the cDNA or gDNA that made up the material.

CDR3 length: 16 amino acids. Looked up from germline, CDR1 is SSHAT and CDR2 is FNYEAQ (reference sequence). In the source study's methods: From reference gene primer amplification, estimates of nucleated cell counts were derived. Profiled with immunoSEQ multiplex PCR; TCRdb holds only in-frame clones, not every one. That table supplies the V and J calls and clone size; D and trimming were determined from the DNA. This sample yields more than 45,000 clones, of which 70% to 90% are seen a single time; about 27% belongs to the top ten. With respect to this clone: A read error may produce the germline difference seen at one junction end.

The specimen sequenced was peripheral blood. The source is a human donor in a cohort sampled during active COVID-19. The gene calls are TRBV7-7 and TRBJ2-5; 8 bases line up with TRBD1. In DNA, the CDR3 is TGTGCTAGCAGCCCGCAGGGGGCGTCGCAGGGTTCCACCCAGTACTTC. Translated, it gives CASSPQGASQGSTQYF.